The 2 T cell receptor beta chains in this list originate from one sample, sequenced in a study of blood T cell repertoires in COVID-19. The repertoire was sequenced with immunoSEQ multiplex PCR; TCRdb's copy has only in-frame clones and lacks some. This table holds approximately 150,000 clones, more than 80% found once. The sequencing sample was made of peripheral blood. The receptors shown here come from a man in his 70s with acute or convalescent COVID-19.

As DNA, the CDR3 is TGTGCCAGTAGTATCCAAACGGACACCGGGGAGCTGTTTTTT. It specifies CASSIQTDTGELFF. The chain carries TRBV19 and TRBJ2-2; no firm D call. Germline loops: CDR1 LNHDA, CDR2 SQIVND (reference sequence). CDR3 length: 14 amino acids. Deletions cut 3 bases from V and 3 bases from J, with 8 bases between. The entire variable domain, with the rest obtained from reference TRBV19 and TRBJ2-2, is as follows: DGGITQSPKYLFRKEGQNVTLSCEQNLNHDAMYWYRQDPGQGLRLIYYSQIVNDFQKGDIAEGYSVSREKKESFPLTVTSAQKNPTAFYLCASSIQTDTGELFFGEGSRLTVL.

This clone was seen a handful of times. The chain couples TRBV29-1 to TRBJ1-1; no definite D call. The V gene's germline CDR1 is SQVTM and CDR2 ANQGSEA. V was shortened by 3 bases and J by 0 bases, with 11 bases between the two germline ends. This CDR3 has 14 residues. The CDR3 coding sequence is TGCAGCGTTGATTTGACACCAGTGAACACTGAAGCTTTCTTT. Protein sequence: CSVDLTPVNTEAFF. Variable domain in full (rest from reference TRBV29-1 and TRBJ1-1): SAVISQKPSRDICQRGTSLTIQCQVDSQVTMMFWYRQQPGQSLTLIATANQGSEATYESGFVIDKFPISRPNLTFSTLTVSNMSPEDSSIYLCSVDLTPVNTEAFFGQGTRLTVV.